These T cell receptor beta chains were read from a single sample in a study of T cell responses to AZD1222 COVID-19 vaccine. Sequencing was performed with immunoSEQ multiplex PCR; in TCRdb, only in-frame clones are kept and a portion is missing. The profile shows more than 85,000 clones, 94% of them singletons. Sequenced here: peripheral blood, sampled 28 days after the second AZD1222 dose. These receptors were collected from an adult who received the AZD1222 COVID-19 vaccine. CDR3s include the opening cysteine and the closing phenylalanine or tryptophan. D genes are given only for firm matches. Only some rows state a clone size, as once, few, many or a class for expanded clones.

clone_size j_call v_call d_call cdr3_nt cdr3_aa
NA TRBJ2-1 TRBV9 NA TGTGCCAGCAGCCCCCCTAGGGCTGAGCAGTTCTTC CASSPPRAEQFF
NA TRBJ2-5 TRBV27 TRBD1 TGTGCCAGCACCCGAGGGGGCGGTAGATGGAGCCCCGTGGAGACCCAGTACTTC CASTRGGGRWSPVETQYF
NA TRBJ1-2 TRBV7-9 NA TGTGCCAGCAGCTCCTTACAATCTAACTATGGCTACACCTTC CASSSLQSNYGYTF
NA TRBJ2-3 TRBV5-5 NA TGTGCCAGCAGCGATTCCGCGGGCAGCACAGATACGCAGTATTTT CASSDSAGSTDTQYF
NA TRBJ1-1 TRBV9 NA TGTGCCAGCAGCAGTAGTACGGCGCCAATGAACACTGAAGCTTTCTTT CASSSSTAPMNTEAFF
NA TRBJ1-1 TRBV11-2 NA TGTGCCAGCAGCTTAGAAATTAACCTGTTTGAAGCTTTCTTT CASSLEINLFEAFF
NA TRBJ1-5 TRBV6-1 TRBD1 TGTGCCAGCAGTGAAGCGAGAGGGACAGGGGACAATCAGCCCCAGCATTTT CASSEARGTGDNQPQHF
NA TRBJ2-1 TRBV5-1 NA TGCGCCAGCAGCTATTGGGGCAGGTACAATGAGCAGTTCTTC CASSYWGRYNEQFF
NA TRBJ1-6 TRBV27 TRBD1 TGTGCCAGCAGCCGAACAGGGGAGGTTGGGTCACCCCTCCACTTT CASSRTGEVGSPLHF
NA TRBJ2-6 TRBV15 TRBD1 TGTGCCACCAGCAGAGAACTAGTACAGGGGAGTGGGGCCAACGTCCTGACTTTC CATSRELVQGSGANVLTF
NA TRBJ2-1 TRBV6-5 NA TGTGCCAGCAGTTACCCAACAGGCCTAGGAGTCAATGAGCAGTTCTTC CASSYPTGLGVNEQFF
NA TRBJ1-3 TRBV9 NA TGTGCCAGCAGCGTAGATGGGTTCACCATATATTTT CASSVDGFTIYF
NA TRBJ1-5 TRBV15 NA TGTGCCACCAGCAGGGCGGGGATGAGCAATCAGCCCCAGCATTTT CATSRAGMSNQPQHF
NA TRBJ1-5 TRBV3-1/TRBV3-2 NA TGTGCCAGCAGCCAAGATCTAACACGCGAGCCCCAGCATTTT CASSQDLTREPQHF
NA TRBJ2-7 TRBV27 NA TGTGCCAGCAGTCGCTTCCAGGGACTCTCCTACGAGCAGTACTTC CASSRFQGLSYEQYF
NA TRBJ1-3 TRBV6-5 NA TGTGCCAGCAGGTCAGGGGCGTCTGGAAACACCATATATTTT CASRSGASGNTIYF
NA TRBJ2-3 TRBV10-1 TRBD2 TGCGCCAGCAGTGATTTAGGGCTAGCGGGTACAGATACGCAGTATTTT CASSDLGLAGTDTQYF
once TRBJ2-7 TRBV6-5 TRBD2 TGTGCCAGCAGTTACGGGGGAGGGACCTACGAGCAGTACTTC CASSYGGGTYEQYF
NA TRBJ1-5 TRBV21-1 NA TGTGCCAGCAGCAAAGTATCAAGGCCAGCTGGAAGGAGTCAGCCCCAGCATTTT CASSKVSRPAGRSQPQHF
NA TRBJ2-1 TRBV6-2/TRBV6-3 NA TGTGCCAGCAGTAGGGCGGTGGACAATGAGCAGTTCTTC CASSRAVDNEQFF
NA TRBJ1-1 TRBV5-1 NA TGCGCCAGCAGCTTGGAGGCCAGCTTGAACACTGAAGCTTTCTTT CASSLEASLNTEAFF
NA TRBJ2-1 TRBV4-1 TRBD2 TGCGCCAGCAGCCTCTTAGCGGGATCCTCCTACAATGAGCAGTTCTTC CASSLLAGSSYNEQFF
NA TRBJ2-7 TRBV25-1 TRBD1 TGTGCCAGCACGATTACGGGACAGGGATACGAGCAGTACTTC CASTITGQGYEQYF
NA TRBJ2-5 TRBV7-6 NA TGTGCCAGCAGCGTGGGTCCAGGGAGCCAAGAGACCCAGTACTTC CASSVGPGSQETQYF
NA TRBJ1-2 TRBV13 NA TGTGCCAGCAGCCGGCCCGGGACCCCTCGCTACACCTTC CASSRPGTPRYTF
NA TRBJ2-6 TRBV27 NA TGTGCCAGCAGTTTAACGTTTGCCAACGTCCTGACTTTC CASSLTFANVLTF
NA TRBJ2-1 TRBV3-1/TRBV3-2 NA TGTGCCAGCAGCCGCAAGGGGGGGGCAAATGAGCAGTTCTTC CASSRKGGANEQFF
NA TRBJ1-2 TRBV5-1 TRBD1 TGCGCCAGCAGCTTGGGGCAGGGGGCCAACTATGGCTACACCTTC CASSLGQGANYGYTF
NA TRBJ1-5 TRBV29-1 NA TGCAGCGTTGAAGTCGGAGTTGGAGGGAGTAATCAGCCCCAGCATTTT CSVEVGVGGSNQPQHF
NA TRBJ1-1 TRBV19 TRBD1 TGTGCCAGTAGTTCAGGGGGAAGGACTGAAGCTTTCTTT CASSSGGRTEAFF
NA TRBJ2-1 TRBV29-1 TRBD2 TGCAGCGTTGATAGACGGGAGGGATACAATGAGCAGTTCTTC CSVDRREGYNEQFF
NA TRBJ2-7 TRBV5-1 NA TGCGCCAGCAGCTTGGGGGCGAGACAGGAAAGGAGCTCCTACGAGCAGTACTTC CASSLGARQERSSYEQYF
NA TRBJ2-7 TRBV5-6 NA TGTGCCAGCAGCTTCGACACGGGTGAGCAGTACTTC CASSFDTGEQYF
NA TRBJ1-4 TRBV11-2 NA TGTGCCAGCAGCTTTAAAGGGGGAGGAAATGAAAAACTGTTTTTT CASSFKGGGNEKLFF
NA TRBJ1-5 TRBV30 NA TGTGCCTGGAGTGTATCTAGCAGGGGCAATCAGCCCCAGCATTTT CAWSVSSRGNQPQHF
NA TRBJ2-3 TRBV18 NA TGTGCCAGCTCACCGAGGCGCGGGATCGGGACAGATACGCAGTATTTT CASSPRRGIGTDTQYF
NA TRBJ1-1 TRBV29-1 NA TGCAGCGGATGCGGTCCAAGGGGATACACTGAAGCTTTCTTT CSGCGPRGYTEAFF
once TRBJ1-2 TRBV7-9 NA TGTGCCAGCAGTCAGGGCCTGACGTATGGCTACACCTTC CASSQGLTYGYTF
NA TRBJ1-5 TRBV6-5 TRBD1 TGTGCCAGCAGCCCCGACAGGGGAGGCAATCAGCCCCAGCATTTT CASSPDRGGNQPQHF
NA TRBJ1-2 TRBV2 NA TGTGCCGGTCTGGCAGCTAACTATGGCTACACCTTC CAGLAANYGYTF
NA TRBJ1-3 TRBV10-2 NA TGCGCCAGCAGTGAGGTCGGGGGTTCTGGAAACACCATATATTTT CASSEVGGSGNTIYF
NA TRBJ2-5 TRBV28 TRBD1 TGTGCCAGCAGTTTGGGGACAGGGGGGATGGAGACCCAGTACTTC CASSLGTGGMETQYF
NA TRBJ1-2 TRBV5-8 NA TGTGCCAGCAGCTTGGAGATAGGACAAATAGGGGACAACTATGGCTACACCTTC CASSLEIGQIGDNYGYTF
NA TRBJ2-1 TRBV19 NA TGTGCCAGTAGGAATCTGGACGGCTACAATGAGCAGTTCTTC CASRNLDGYNEQFF
NA TRBJ1-2 TRBV5-5 NA TGTGCCAGCAGCATAGATCAGGGGATGAGTTATGGCTACACCTTC CASSIDQGMSYGYTF
NA TRBJ2-7 TRBV11-2 TRBD2 TGTGCCAGCAGCCCCCTAAGGTGGCGGGAGTACGAGCAGTACTTC CASSPLRWREYEQYF
NA TRBJ2-7 TRBV6-4 TRBD2 TGTGCCAGCAGCCCCCGGGGGGGTTTGTCCTACGAGCAGTACTTC CASSPRGGLSYEQYF
NA TRBJ2-5 TRBV7-9 TRBD2 TGTGCCAGCAGCTTAGGCCTAGCGGGAGGAGAAGAGACCCAGTACTTC CASSLGLAGGEETQYF
few TRBJ1-4 TRBV15 TRBD1 TGTGCCACCAGCAGGGGACAGGATAATGAAAAACTGTTTTTT CATSRGQDNEKLFF
NA TRBJ2-1 TRBV11-3 NA TGTGCCAGCAGCCCTCACCGCTCCTACAATGAGCAGTTCTTC CASSPHRSYNEQFF
NA TRBJ2-7 TRBV29-1 NA TGCAGCGTTGAATTCGGGCTAGCGTCTTCCTACGAGCAGTACTTC CSVEFGLASSYEQYF
NA TRBJ2-7 TRBV5-8 TRBD2 TGTGCCAGCAGCTTCCGGGGGACTAGCGATCTTCCCTACGAGCAGTACTTC CASSFRGTSDLPYEQYF